What follows is one TCR beta chain and its context. This sample stems from a study of blood T cell repertoires in COVID-19. The ends lost 1 base at V and 7 bases at J; junction bases unmatched: 3. The germline V gene encodes CDR1 SGHAT and CDR2 FQNNGV. The CDR3 consists of 14 residues. This table comes from immunoSEQ multiplex PCR, and its TCRdb copy is limited to in-frame clones, with some not included. Here the sample spans fewer than 200,000 clones, approximately 84% being singletons. The receptor was derived from a man aged 35-49 years who had recovered from COVID-19. Sequenced sample: peripheral blood. V usage is TRBV11-2 and J usage is TRBJ2-1, with 8 bases aligning to TRBD2. The CDR3: CASSLAGGWNEQFF. In DNA form, the CDR3 reads TGTGCCAGCAGCTTAGCGGGGGGGTGGAATGAGCAGTTCTTC. The whole variable domain, filled in from reference TRBV11-2 and TRBJ2-1, reads EAGVAQSPRYKIIEKRQSVAFWCNPISGHATLYWYQQILGQGPKLLIQFQNNGVVDDSQLPKDRFSAERLKGVDSTLKIQPAKLEDSAVYLCASSLAGGWNEQFFGPGTRLTVL.